Listed below are T cell receptor beta chains from one sample, sequenced in a study of blood T cells in healthy people across ages. MiXCR, applied by TCRdb to the 5' RACE reads, yields one record per CDR3 protein. The sample gives 1.5 million to 1.8 million distinct CDR3 sequences, about 42% of which show up once; 4% is in the top ten. Sequencing was performed on blood. The source is a woman under 30 in good health. Each CDR3 is given with its conserved first and last residue. The D gene is left open where the match is weak. Clone size is not always given. Where it is, it says once, few, many or a class for expanded clones.

J gene | V gene | D gene | clone size | CDR3 protein | CDR3 DNA
TRBJ2-7 | TRBV6-2/TRBV6-3 | TRBD1 | . | CASSYPHRGPNEQYF | TGTGCCAGCAGTTACCCCCACAGGGGGCCGAACGAGCAGTACTTC
TRBJ2-5 | TRBV5-6 | TRBD1 | . | CASGKTGIETQYF | TGTGCCAGCGGCAAGACAGGGATCGAGACCCAGTACTTC
TRBJ2-1 | TRBV7-9 | TRBD1 | . | CASTPRDRANEQFF | TGTGCCAGCACGCCTCGGGACAGAGCCAATGAGCAGTTCTTC
TRBJ2-3 | TRBV7-6 | . | . | CASNLAPSRGPPTDTQYF | TGTGCCAGCAACTTAGCCCCCAGTCGGGGACCCCCCACAGATACGCAGTATTTT
TRBJ1-5 | TRBV20-1 | . | . | CSAREGSRSQPQHF | TGCAGTGCTAGAGAAGGGAGCCGGAGTCAGCCCCAGCATTTT
TRBJ2-1 | TRBV7-9 | TRBD2 | . | CASNPPGLAVSSYNEQFF | TGTGCCAGCAACCCCCCGGGACTAGCGGTGAGCTCCTACAATGAGCAGTTCTTC
TRBJ2-3 | TRBV10-3 | . | . | CAISTLASRTDTQYF | TGTGCCATCTCGACCCTAGCGTCCCGCACAGATACGCAGTATTTT
TRBJ1-1 | TRBV7-2 | . | few | CASSPWLRGSYTEAFF | TGTGCCAGCAGCCCGTGGTTGAGGGGCTCTTACACTGAAGCTTTCTTT
TRBJ2-3 | TRBV27 | . | . | CASSRPFTGIGTDTQYF | TGTGCCAGCAGTCGACCCTTCACAGGGATAGGCACAGATACGCAGTATTTT
TRBJ2-1 | TRBV9 | TRBD2 | . | CASSVAQAGATNNEQFF | TGTGCCAGCAGCGTAGCTCAAGCGGGGGCGACGAACAATGAGCAGTTCTTC
TRBJ2-3 | TRBV29-1 | TRBD2 | few | CSVEMRGGLDTQYF | TGCAGCGTTGAAATGCGGGGGGGCTTAGATACGCAGTATTTT
TRBJ2-7 | TRBV5-4 | TRBD1 | few | CASSLDGQGPYEQYF | TGTGCCAGCAGCTTGGACGGACAGGGACCCTACGAGCAGTACTTC
TRBJ2-3 | TRBV5-1 | . | few | CASSTGESTDTQYF | TGCGCCAGCAGCACCGGGGAAAGCACAGATACGCAGTATTTT
TRBJ2-1 | TRBV4-2 | TRBD2 | . | CASSLLTSGLNEQFF | TGTGCCAGCAGCCTTTTAACTAGCGGACTCAATGAGCAGTTCTTC
TRBJ1-4 | TRBV4-1 | TRBD1 | once | CASSQDATGPNEKLFF | TGCGCCAGCAGCCAAGATGCGACAGGGCCGAATGAAAAACTGTTTTTT
TRBJ2-7 | TRBV7-9 | TRBD2 | few | CASSRTGTSNEQYF | TGTGCCAGCAGCCGAACCGGGACTAGCAACGAGCAGTACTTC
TRBJ2-5 | TRBV12-3/TRBV12-4 | TRBD2 | . | CAGSLTSGEYNEQYF | TGTGCCGGCAGTTTGACTAGCGGGGAGTACAATGAGCAGTACTTC
TRBJ2-1 | TRBV4-1 | TRBD2 | . | CASSPSSGGAYEQFF | TGCGCCAGCAGCCCTTCTAGCGGGGGGGCCTATGAGCAGTTCTTC
TRBJ1-4 | TRBV20-1 | . | few | CSARRTNQNEKLFF | TGCAGTGCTAGGAGGACGAATCAGAATGAAAAACTGTTTTTT
TRBJ2-3 | TRBV2 | . | . | CASSGEITDTQYF | TGTGCCAGCAGTGGCGAGATCACAGATACGCAGTATTTT
TRBJ2-3 | TRBV7-2 | TRBD1 | . | CASSLGSGQGLTDTQYF | TGTGCCAGCAGCTTAGGATCGGGACAGGGACTCACAGATACGCAGTATTTT
TRBJ2-1 | TRBV5-1 | TRBD2 | . | CASRPGTRGNEQFF | TGCGCCAGCAGACCTGGGACTAGGGGCAATGAGCAGTTCTTC
TRBJ2-1 | TRBV5-1 | . | . | CASSSSTNEQFF | TGCGCCAGCAGCTCCTCCACTAATGAGCAGTTCTTC
TRBJ1-2 | TRBV5-5 | TRBD1 | . | CASSQRPLGQGLNYGYTF | TGTGCCAGCAGCCAGCGGCCATTAGGACAGGGGCTAAACTATGGCTACACCTTC
TRBJ2-1 | TRBV12-5 | . | few | CASGNPTKFNEQFF | TGTGCTAGTGGTAACCCTACAAAGTTCAATGAGCAGTTCTTC
TRBJ1-2 | TRBV20-1 | . | few | CSAIGVESYGYTF | TGCAGTGCTATCGGGGTGGAGAGCTATGGCTACACCTTC
TRBJ1-1 | TRBV20-1 | . | few | CSARVFGRADTEAFF | TGCAGTGCTAGAGTCTTTGGCAGGGCGGACACTGAAGCTTTCTTT
TRBJ2-7 | TRBV3-1 | . | few | CASSPSWPGSPYEQYF | TGTGCCAGCAGCCCCTCATGGCCTGGGTCACCCTACGAGCAGTACTTC
TRBJ2-7 | TRBV27 | TRBD2 | few | CASSFSGLSYEQYF | TGTGCCAGCAGTTTTAGCGGGCTGTCCTACGAGCAGTACTTC
TRBJ1-5 | TRBV5-1 | . | . | CASSLSWPDQPQHF | TGCGCCAGCAGCTTGTCGTGGCCGGACCAGCCCCAGCATTTT
TRBJ1-6 | TRBV9 | . | . | CASSVGGDSYNSPLHF | TGTGCCAGCAGCGTAGGGGGTGACTCCTATAATTCACCCCTCCACTTT
TRBJ2-1 | TRBV9 | . | . | CASSEGLGGSYNEQFF | TGTGCCAGTAGCGAGGGACTTGGAGGCTCCTACAATGAGCAGTTCTTC
TRBJ2-1 | TRBV7-2 | . | . | CASSLVGTTKGVSQFF | TGTGCCAGCAGCTTAGTAGGGACTACAAAGGGGGTTTCGCAGTTCTTC
TRBJ1-5 | TRBV12-3/TRBV12-4 | . | . | CASSTTGKNQPQHF | TGTGCCAGCAGTACTACAGGGAAGAATCAGCCCCAGCATTTT
TRBJ2-5 | TRBV7-2 | . | . | CASSLAGVGFETQYF | TGTGCCAGCAGCTTAGCGGGAGTTGGGTTCGAGACCCAGTACTTC